Following are 20 T cell receptor beta chains from one sample sequenced in a study of shared clonotypes between healthy human individuals. Repertoires were generated with immunoSEQ multiplex PCR, while TCRdb's copy carries only in-frame clones and drops some. Found here are just over 2,000,000 clones, roughly 94% of them singletons; the top ten hold 0.13%. The sequencing sample was made of naive CD4+ T cells sorted from blood. Sample subset: CD45RA+ positively selected. The source of these receptors is a man aged 18 to 29 in good health.

The V and J genes are TRBV6-5 and TRBJ2-3; D gene ambiguous. The germline V gene encodes CDR1 MNHEY and CDR2 SVGAGI. Trimming took off 7 bases at V and 4 bases at J, with 12 bases between the two ends. There are 13 residues in the CDR3. The DNA of the CDR3 is TGTGCCAGCACTAGAGCCCCCGCAGATACGCAGTATTTT. Translated, it gives CASTRAPADTQYF.

This chain links TRBV7-2 with TRBJ2-2; tentative D call: TRBD1 (6 bases). The CDR3 is 13 amino acids. The V gene lost 0 bases and the J gene lost 9 bases, with 8 bases spanning the gap. CDR1 and CDR2 (germline): SGHTA, FQGNSA. CDR3 protein: CASSLAQGRELFF. The CDR3 DNA reads TGTGCCAGCAGCTTAGCACAGGGCCGGGAGCTGTTTTTT.

V gene TRBV7-3 combines with J gene TRBJ1-1; D gene unclear. V gave up 1 base and J gave up 4 bases, with 10 bases separating them. The CDR3 spans 14 residues. CDR1 is SGHTA and CDR2 is FQGTGA in the germline V gene. The CDR3 nucleotides read TGTGCCAGCAGCTTAAGAAAGGGATCCACTGAAGCTTTCTTT. This codes for CASSLRKGSTEAFF.

The chain recombines TRBV5-6 with TRBJ2-5; 11 bases fit TRBD2. V shed 5 bases, J shed 4 bases, and the junction held 10 bases outside the gene matches. This CDR3 region has 16 residues. CDR1 is SGHDT, CDR2 YYEEEE, per germline. In DNA form, the CDR3 reads TGTGCCAGCAGTCCCGCGACTAGCGGGGTTCGAGAGACCCAGTACTTC. This gives the protein CASSPATSGVRETQYF.

DNA for the CDR3: TGTGCCAGCAGCCAGAGCAGGTACACAGATACGCAGTATTTT. Translated, it gives CASSQSRYTDTQYF. The gene calls are TRBV13 and TRBJ2-3; no clear D. The V end was cut by 5 bases, the J end by 2 bases, with 11 bases between. The germline V gene has CDR1 PRHDT and CDR2 FYEKMQ (reference sequence). CDR3 length: 14 amino acids.

Regarding this clone: The identical CDR3 is also encoded by other nucleotide sequences in the sample. The chain uses TRBV6-1 and TRBJ1-5, with D unresolved. V lost 3 bases, J lost 4 bases, and 10 bases lay in between. Germline CDR1 MNHNS, CDR2 SASEGT. The CDR3 totals 14 residues. CDR3 coding DNA: TGTGCCAGCAGTGAGGGAGGTAGGAATCAGCCCCAGCATTTT. Its translation: CASSEGGRNQPQHF.

A remark on this clone: Distinct nucleotide sequences in the sample also encode this CDR3. The J gene is TRBJ1-2, the V gene TRBV7-2; D remains unclear. Germline loops: CDR1 SGHTA, CDR2 FQGNSA. V was cut by 1 base and J by 3 bases, with 9 bases left in between. The CDR3 extends over 14 amino acids. The CDR3 protein is CASSLVSGDYGYTF. The CDR3 nucleotides are TGTGCCAGCAGCTTAGTATCCGGGGACTATGGCTACACCTTC.

To note about this clone: The same CDR3 can be traced to other DNA sequences in this sample. This rearrangement joins TRBV6-5 to TRBJ2-7; D gene ambiguous. Germline V gene lookup returns CDR1 MNHEY and CDR2 SVGAGI. There are 13 residues in the CDR3. Trimming took off 6 bases at V and 4 bases at J, with 13 bases between the two ends. The CDR3 reads CASRRGGSYEQYF. The CDR3 region has the DNA TGTGCCAGCAGGCGTGGCGGATCATACGAGCAGTACTTC.

V is TRBV2 and J is TRBJ2-7; D is perhaps TRBD1 or TRBD2 (5 bases each). V shed 6 bases and J shed 0 bases, with 18 bases lying between them. Germline lookup yields CDR1 SNHLY and CDR2 FYNNEI. The length of the CDR3 is 16 residues. CDR3 coding DNA: TGTGCCAGCAGATCAACCGGGGCAGCAAGCTCCTACGAGCAGTACTTC. This translates into CASRSTGAASSYEQYF. The complete variable domain, with remaining parts taken from reference TRBV2 and TRBJ2-7, reads EPEVTQTPSHQVTQMGQEVILRCVPISNHLYFYWYRQILGQKVEFLVSFYNNEISEKSEIFDDQFSVERPDGSNFTLKIRSTKLEDSAMYFCASRSTGAASSYEQYFGPGTRLTVT.

Note on this clone: With a much larger clone just one base away, this may be a read error. This CDR3 fails to terminate in the conserved phenylalanine or tryptophan, so it likely reflects a read error. This chain connects TRBV2 to TRBJ1-2; D remains ambiguous. V was trimmed by 4 bases and J by 3 bases, leaving 12 bases between them. The CDR3 covers 14 residues. The germline V gene encodes CDR1 SNHLY and CDR2 FYNNEI. CDR3 protein: CASSVEGSDYGYTL. CDR3 DNA sequence: TGTGCCAGCAGTGTTGAGGGTTCGGACTATGGCTACACCCTC.

CDR3 amino acids: CASSQGLSGANVLTF. The CDR3 DNA reads as TGTGCCAGCAGTCAAGGTCTCTCTGGGGCCAACGTCCTGACTTTC. J is TRBJ2-6 and V is TRBV2; D not resolved. Trimming cost V 5 bases and J 0 bases, with 8 bases left between them. The germline CDR1 and CDR2 sequences are SNHLY and FYNNEI. CDR3 length: 15 residues.

The J gene is TRBJ2-1, the V gene TRBV5-1; 13 positions agree with TRBD2. Germline V gene lookup returns CDR1 SGHRS and CDR2 YFSETQ. The trim removed 3 bases at V and 8 bases at J, leaving 5 bases unmatched. The CDR3 is 15 residues long. CDR3 bases: TGCGCCAGCAGCTGGACTAGCGGGAGAGTCGATGAGCAGTTCTTC. The encoded protein is CASSWTSGRVDEQFF.

The rearrangement links TRBV6-6 to TRBJ2-5; D gene ambiguous. This CDR3 region has 16 residues. Trimming stripped 8 bases from V and 3 bases from J, with 22 bases between. Germline V gives CDR1 MNHNY, CDR2 SVGAGI (reference sequence). CDR3 bases: TGTGCCAGCGCGTCCGGTATCTGGAAGGGCGAAGAGACCCAGTACTTC. Amino acid sequence: CASASGIWKGEETQYF.

This clone was found once. This rearrangement joins TRBV10-3 to TRBJ1-1; D is unclear. Trimming cost V 5 bases and J 1 base, with 8 bases left between them. Germline V gene lookup returns CDR1 ENHRY and CDR2 SYGVKD. CDR3 size: 13 residues. The CDR3 loop reads CAISFEGNTEAFF. The CDR3 coding sequence is TGTGCCATCAGTTTCGAGGGGAACACTGAAGCTTTCTTT.

The rearrangement joins TRBV7-6 to TRBJ2-3; the D gene is possibly TRBD1 (5 bases). V lost 5 bases, J lost 5 bases, and 8 bases lay in between. Germline CDR1 reads SGHVS; CDR2 reads FNYEAQ. This CDR3 is built from 12 residues. CDR3: CASSTGRDTQYF. The DNA of the CDR3 is TGTGCCAGCAGCACAGGTAGAGATACGCAGTATTTT.

Points on this clone: Distinct nucleotide sequences in the sample also encode this CDR3. The chain couples TRBV2 to TRBJ1-2; TRBD1 might be the D (5 bases). Germline values: CDR1 SNHLY, CDR2 FYNNEI. The CDR3 spans 14 residues. The V and J ends lost 1 base and 2 bases respectively, with 8 bases between them. CDR3 nucleotide sequence: TGTGCCAGCAGTGAAGTTGGGGGAAACTATGGCTACACCTTC. The encoded protein is CASSEVGGNYGYTF.

The chain carries TRBV6-6 and TRBJ2-5; 14 nucleotides align to TRBD2. Germline CDR1 MNHNY, CDR2 SVGAGI (reference sequence). This CDR3 has 16 residues. V lost 5 bases, J lost 5 bases, and 7 bases stayed unmatched. This CDR3 reads CASSTGLAGGGETQYF. The CDR3 nucleotides read TGTGCCAGCAGTACCGGACTAGCGGGAGGAGGGGAGACCCAGTACTTC.

With regard to this clone: This sample also contains other DNA sequences that code for the same CDR3. The J gene is TRBJ2-3, the V gene TRBV30; D uncertain. Germline lookup yields CDR1 GTSNPN and CDR2 SVGIG (reference sequence). The CDR3 spans 12 residues. Trimming left V 3 bases short and J 0 bases short, with 4 bases between. This chain's CDR3 is CAWSPSTDTQYF. CDR3 nucleotide sequence: TGTGCCTGGAGCCCAAGCACAGATACGCAGTATTTT.

The J gene is TRBJ1-1, the V gene TRBV6-1; D remains unclear. Germline CDR1 is MNHNS and CDR2 is SASEGT. Deletions cut 4 bases from V and 1 base from J, with 10 bases between. The CDR3 extends over 14 amino acids. Here the CDR3 reads CASSGSWKNTEAFF. The CDR3 coding sequence is TGTGCCAGCAGTGGCTCCTGGAAGAACACTGAAGCTTTCTTT.

The CDR3 DNA reads as TGTGCCAGCAGCATTGGACAGGCCCGCTCCTACGAGCAGTACTTC. Residues: CASSIGQARSYEQYF. The rearrangement uses TRBV11-1 and TRBJ2-7; 7 bases match TRBD1. The V and J ends lost 5 bases and 0 bases, in that order; junction bases with no gene match: 7. The CDR3 spans 15 residues. From germline, CDR1 is SGHAT and CDR2 FQDESV (reference sequence).